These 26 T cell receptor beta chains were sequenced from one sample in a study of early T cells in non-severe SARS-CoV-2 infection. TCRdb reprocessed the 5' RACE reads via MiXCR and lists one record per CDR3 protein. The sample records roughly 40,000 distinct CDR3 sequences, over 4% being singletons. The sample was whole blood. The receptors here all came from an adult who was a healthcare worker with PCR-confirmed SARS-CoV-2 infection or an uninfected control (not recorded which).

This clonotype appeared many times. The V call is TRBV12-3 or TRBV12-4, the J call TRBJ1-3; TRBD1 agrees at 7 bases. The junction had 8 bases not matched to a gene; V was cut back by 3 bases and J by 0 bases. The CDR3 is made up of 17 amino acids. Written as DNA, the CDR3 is TGTGCCAGCAGTTTGAGGGTAACAGGGGACTCTGGAAACACCATATATTTT. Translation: CASSLRVTGDSGNTIYF.

Here the CDR3 reads CASSPWAGSGNTIYF. The CDR3 DNA reads TGTGCCAGCAGCCCCTGGGCAGGCTCTGGAAACACCATATATTTT. This chain links TRBV7-3 with TRBJ1-3; D not certain. V gave up 5 bases and J gave up 0 bases, with 11 bases separating them. This CDR3 comprises 15 residues. From germline, CDR1 is SGHTA and CDR2 FQGTGA.

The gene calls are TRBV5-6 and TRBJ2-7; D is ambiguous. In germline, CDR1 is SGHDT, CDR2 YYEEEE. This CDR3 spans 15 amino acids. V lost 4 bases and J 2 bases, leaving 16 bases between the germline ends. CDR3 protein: CASSTPWSEPYEQYF. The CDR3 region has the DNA TGTGCCAGCAGCACCCCGTGGAGCGAACCCTACGAGCAGTACTTC. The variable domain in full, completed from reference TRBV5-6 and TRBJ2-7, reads DAGVTQSPTHLIKTRGQQVTLRCSPKSGHDTVSWYQQALGQGPQFIFQYYEEEERQRGNFPDRFSGHQFPNYSSELNVNALLLGDSALYLCASSTPWSEPYEQYFGPGTRLTVT.

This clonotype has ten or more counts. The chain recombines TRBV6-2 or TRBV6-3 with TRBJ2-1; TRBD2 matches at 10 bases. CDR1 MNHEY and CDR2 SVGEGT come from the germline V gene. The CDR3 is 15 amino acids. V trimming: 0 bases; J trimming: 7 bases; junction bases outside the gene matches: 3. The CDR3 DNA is TGTGCCAGCAGTTACTCGGTGACTAGCGGGAATGAGCAGTTCTTC. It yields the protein CASSYSVTSGNEQFF.

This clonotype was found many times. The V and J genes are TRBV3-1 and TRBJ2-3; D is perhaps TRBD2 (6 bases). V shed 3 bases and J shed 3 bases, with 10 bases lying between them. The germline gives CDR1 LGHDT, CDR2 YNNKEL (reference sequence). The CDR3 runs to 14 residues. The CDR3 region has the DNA TGTGCCAGCAGCCAGCTGCTAGCGACAGATACGCAGTATTTT. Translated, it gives CASSQLLATDTQYF.

The CDR3 reads CASSEVPPGTAPPSPLHF. The CDR3, as DNA: TGTGCCAGCAGTGAGGTCCCACCAGGGACAGCGCCTCCTTCACCCCTCCACTTT. The chain is built from TRBV2 and TRBJ1-6; 7 bases are a match to TRBD1. CDR1 SNHLY and CDR2 FYNNEI come from the germline V gene. This CDR3 is 18 amino acids long. Trimming removed 3 bases from V and 9 bases from J; junction bases left unmatched: 17.

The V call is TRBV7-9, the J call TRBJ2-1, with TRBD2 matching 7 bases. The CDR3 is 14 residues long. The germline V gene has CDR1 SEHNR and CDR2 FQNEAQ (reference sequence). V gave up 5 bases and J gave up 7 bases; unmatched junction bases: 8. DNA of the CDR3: TGTGCCAGCAGCCCTAGCGGTAGGGATAATGAGCAGTTCTTC. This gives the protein CASSPSGRDNEQFF.

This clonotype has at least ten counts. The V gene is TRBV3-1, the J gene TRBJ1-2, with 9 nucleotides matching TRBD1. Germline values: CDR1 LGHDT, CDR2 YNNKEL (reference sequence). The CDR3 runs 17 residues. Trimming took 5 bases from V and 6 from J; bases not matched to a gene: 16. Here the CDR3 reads CASSSYRDRDRMDGYTF. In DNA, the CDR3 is TGTGCCAGCAGCTCTTACCGGGACAGGGATCGCATGGATGGCTACACCTTC.

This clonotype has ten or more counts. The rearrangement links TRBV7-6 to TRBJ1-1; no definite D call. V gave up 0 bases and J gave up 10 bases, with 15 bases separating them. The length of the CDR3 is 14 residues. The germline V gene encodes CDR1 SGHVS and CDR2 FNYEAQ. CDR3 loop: CASSLAPGPGGAFF. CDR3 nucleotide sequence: TGTGCCAGCAGCTTAGCGCCGGGCCCAGGTGGAGCTTTCTTT.

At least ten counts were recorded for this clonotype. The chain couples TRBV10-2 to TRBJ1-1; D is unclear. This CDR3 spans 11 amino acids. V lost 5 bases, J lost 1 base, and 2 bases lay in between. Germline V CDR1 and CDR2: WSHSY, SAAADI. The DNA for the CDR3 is TGCGCCAGCAGTCCGAACACTGAAGCTTTCTTT. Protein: CASSPNTEAFF.

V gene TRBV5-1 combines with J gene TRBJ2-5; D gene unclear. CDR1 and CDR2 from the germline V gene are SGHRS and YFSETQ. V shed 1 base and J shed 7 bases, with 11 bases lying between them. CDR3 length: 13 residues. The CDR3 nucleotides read TGCGCCAGCAGCTTGAGTGGGGATGGGACCCAGTACTTC. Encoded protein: CASSLSGDGTQYF.

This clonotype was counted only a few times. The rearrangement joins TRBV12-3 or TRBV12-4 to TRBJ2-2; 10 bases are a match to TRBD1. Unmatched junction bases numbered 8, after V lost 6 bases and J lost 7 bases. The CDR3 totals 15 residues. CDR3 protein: CASSRPGTGDGELFF. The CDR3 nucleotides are TGTGCCAGCAGCCGCCCCGGGACAGGGGACGGGGAGCTGTTTTTT.

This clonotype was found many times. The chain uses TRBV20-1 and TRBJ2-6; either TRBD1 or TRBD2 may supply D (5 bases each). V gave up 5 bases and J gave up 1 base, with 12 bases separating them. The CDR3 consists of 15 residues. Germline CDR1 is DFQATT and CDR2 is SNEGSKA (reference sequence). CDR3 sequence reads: CSAETGGSGANVLTF. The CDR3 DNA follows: TGCAGTGCTGAGACTGGGGGTTCTGGGGCCAACGTCCTGACTTTC.

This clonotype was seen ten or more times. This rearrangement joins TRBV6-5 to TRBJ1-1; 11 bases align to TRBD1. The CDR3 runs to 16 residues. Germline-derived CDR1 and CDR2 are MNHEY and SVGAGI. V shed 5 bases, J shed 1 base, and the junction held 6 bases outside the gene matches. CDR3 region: CASSEGTGGGNTEAFF. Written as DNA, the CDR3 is TGTGCCAGCAGTGAAGGGACAGGGGGAGGGAACACTGAAGCTTTCTTT.

This CDR3 reads CASSETPLADTQYF. Written as DNA, the CDR3 is TGCGCCAGCAGTGAGACCCCGCTAGCGGATACGCAGTATTTT. The V and J genes are TRBV10-1 and TRBJ2-3; maybe TRBD2 (6 bases). Germline CDR1 and CDR2: WNHNN and SYGVQD (reference sequence). CDR3 length equals 14 residues. Trimming pared 2 bases from V and 6 bases from J, leaving 12 bases between.

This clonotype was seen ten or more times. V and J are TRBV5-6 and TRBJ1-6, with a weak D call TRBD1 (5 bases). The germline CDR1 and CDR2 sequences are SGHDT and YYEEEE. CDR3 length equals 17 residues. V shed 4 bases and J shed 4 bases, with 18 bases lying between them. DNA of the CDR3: TGTGCCAGCAGCGGGGCGGGTCCTTCACAATATAATTCACCCCTCCACTTT. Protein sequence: CASSGAGPSQYNSPLHF.

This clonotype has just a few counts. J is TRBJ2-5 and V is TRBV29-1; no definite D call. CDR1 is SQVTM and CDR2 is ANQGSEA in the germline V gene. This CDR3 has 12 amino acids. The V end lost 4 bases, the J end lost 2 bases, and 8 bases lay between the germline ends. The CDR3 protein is CSVVGRQETQYF. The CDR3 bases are TGCAGCGTTGTCGGCCGTCAAGAGACCCAGTACTTC.

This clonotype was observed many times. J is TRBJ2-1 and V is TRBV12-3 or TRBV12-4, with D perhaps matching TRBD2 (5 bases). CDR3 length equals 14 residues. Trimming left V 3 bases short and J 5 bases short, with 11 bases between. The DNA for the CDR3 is TGTGCCAGCAGTTTTTCGCGGGCCCACAATGAGCAGTTCTTC. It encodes CASSFSRAHNEQFF.

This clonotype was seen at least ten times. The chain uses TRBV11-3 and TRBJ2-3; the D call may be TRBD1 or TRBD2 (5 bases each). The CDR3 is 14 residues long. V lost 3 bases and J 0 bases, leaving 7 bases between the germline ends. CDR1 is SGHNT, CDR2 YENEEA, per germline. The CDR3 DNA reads TGTGCCAGCAGCTTGGGGGACAGCACAGATACGCAGTATTTT. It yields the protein CASSLGDSTDTQYF.

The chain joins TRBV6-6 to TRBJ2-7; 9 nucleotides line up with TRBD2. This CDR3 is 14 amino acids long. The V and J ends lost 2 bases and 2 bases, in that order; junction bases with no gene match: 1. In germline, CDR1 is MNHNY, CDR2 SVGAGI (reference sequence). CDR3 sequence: CASSYASGTYEQYF. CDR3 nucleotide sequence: TGTGCCAGCAGTTACGCTAGCGGGACCTACGAGCAGTACTTC.

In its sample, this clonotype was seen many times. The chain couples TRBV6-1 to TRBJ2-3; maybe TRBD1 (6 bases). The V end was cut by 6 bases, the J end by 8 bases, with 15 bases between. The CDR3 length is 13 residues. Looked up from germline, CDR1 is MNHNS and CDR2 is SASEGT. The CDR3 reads CASSEQGTGTQYF. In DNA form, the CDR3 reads TGTGCCAGCAGCGAACAGGGTACCGGTACGCAGTATTTT.

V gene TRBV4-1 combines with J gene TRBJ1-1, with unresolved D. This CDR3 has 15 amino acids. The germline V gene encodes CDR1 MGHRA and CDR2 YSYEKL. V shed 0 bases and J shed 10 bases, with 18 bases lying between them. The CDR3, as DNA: TGCGCCAGCAGCCAAGATCAACTGATCTCCTCAGGAGCTTTCTTT. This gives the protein CASSQDQLISSGAFF.

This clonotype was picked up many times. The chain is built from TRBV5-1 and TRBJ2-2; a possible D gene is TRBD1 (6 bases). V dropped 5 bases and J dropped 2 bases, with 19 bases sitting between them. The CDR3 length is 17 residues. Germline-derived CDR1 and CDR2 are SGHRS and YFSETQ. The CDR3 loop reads CASSLQGSSSNTGELFF. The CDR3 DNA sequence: TGCGCCAGCAGTTTACAGGGTTCCTCATCCAACACCGGGGAGCTGTTTTTT.

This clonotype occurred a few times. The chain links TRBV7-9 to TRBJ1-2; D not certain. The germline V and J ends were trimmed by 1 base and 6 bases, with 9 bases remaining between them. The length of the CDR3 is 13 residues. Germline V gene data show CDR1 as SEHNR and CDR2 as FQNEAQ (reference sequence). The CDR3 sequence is CASSLGTGDGYTF. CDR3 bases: TGTGCCAGCAGCTTAGGGACTGGGGATGGCTACACCTTC.

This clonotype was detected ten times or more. The CDR3 protein is CASSEFYEQYF. Written as DNA, the CDR3 is TGTGCCAGCAGTGAGTTTTACGAGCAGTACTTC. The chain is built from TRBV2 and TRBJ2-7; D uncertain. The CDR3 consists of 11 residues. Germline CDR1 is SNHLY and CDR2 is FYNNEI. Trimming cost V 3 bases and J 4 bases, with 4 bases left between them.

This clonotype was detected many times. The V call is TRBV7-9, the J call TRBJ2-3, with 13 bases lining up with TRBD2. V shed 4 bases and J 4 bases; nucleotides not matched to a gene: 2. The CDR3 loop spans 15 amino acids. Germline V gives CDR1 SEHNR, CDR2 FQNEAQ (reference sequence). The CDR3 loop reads CASSYTSGGADTQYF. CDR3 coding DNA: TGTGCCAGCAGCTACACTAGCGGGGGGGCAGATACGCAGTATTTT.